In this sample, the clone carrying this TCR beta chain turned up a few times. Per the study methods: Reference gene primer amplification gave estimated nucleated cell counts. Profiling relied on immunoSEQ multiplex PCR, and the TCRdb table lists in-frame clones only, not all of them. V, J and clone size reflect that table, while D and trimming were determined from the DNA. The sample records 200,000 to 250,000 clones, around 87% being singletons. The length of the CDR3 is 19 residues. Trimming cost V 0 bases and J 6 bases, with 27 bases left between them. This sample was taken from a study of blood T cell repertoires in COVID-19. Whole-study context: Donors in the United States, Italy and Spain gave samples during acute or convalescent COVID-19. T cells, B-cell-depleted T cells, or PBMCs supplied cDNA or gDNA.

The receptor's source is a man in his fifties or sixties with acute or convalescent COVID-19. The specimen was peripheral blood. The chain joins TRBV23-1 to TRBJ2-7; possibly TRBD1 for D (5 bases). TRBV23-1 belongs to the ORF category, with a function that is uncertain. The CDR3 is CASSQSKYSFGRARSEQYF. The CDR3 coding sequence is TGCGCCAGCAGTCAATCGAAATACTCATTCGGCAGGGCCCGATCCGAGCAGTACTTC.